This T cell receptor beta chain was profiled in a study of T-cell reconstitution after alpha-beta-depleted transplantation in children. Study-wide points: Expanded graft clones numbering several hundred reportedly gave rise to alpha-beta T cells about two months after transplant. Counts and diversity of T cells one year after transplant came mostly from newly produced T cells. Some patients' high day-60 TCRbeta diversity was attributed to recipient cells surviving conditioning.

This clonotype has a count of ten or more. Its antigen is undetermined. Unique molecular identifiers featured in how the TCRbeta library was prepared. TCRdb called the PCR reads again in MiXCR, with one record for every CDR3 protein. The table lists around 700,000 distinct CDR3 sequences, about 12% of them singletons, with 0.79% in the top ten. The CDR3 is made up of 13 amino acids. Germline CDR1 reads DFQATT; CDR2 reads SNEGSKA (reference sequence). With 3 bases removed from V and 3 bases from J, the gap between germline ends came to 12 bases. The V gene is TRBV20-1, the J gene TRBJ2-7; D is undetermined. Sequencing was performed on PBMCs, taken before TCRalphabeta/CD19-depleted stem cell transplant. The TCR was taken from a girl aged 2-10 years with congenital amegakaryocytic thrombocytopenia, due to receive a stem cell transplant. The CDR3 here is CSARLANDYEQYF. The CDR3 bases are TGCAGTGCTAGGCTGGCTAACGACTACGAGCAGTACTTC.